The source of this T cell receptor beta chain is a study of shared clonotypes between healthy human individuals. Points from the study as a whole: Naive subsets typically showed greater estimated richness than memory subsets. Sorted-subset sequencing was shown by rarefaction to be incomplete despite large depth.

Assay used: immunoSEQ multiplex PCR; TCRdb lists only in-frame clones, some missing. The sample lists about a million clones; around three quarters were seen once. To note about this clone: Its antigen is not identified.

The germline CDR1 and CDR2 sequences are SGHAT and FQDESV (reference sequence). The CDR3 covers 13 residues. The ends were cut back, 5 bases at V and 6 bases at J, with 10 bases in the middle. The TCR was taken from a man aged 18 to 30 in good health. The chain joins TRBV11-1 to TRBJ2-2; D unresolved. Source material: memory CD4+ T cells sorted from blood. Subset: CD45RA-negative fraction. The CDR3 loop reads CASSPARAGELFF. CDR3 in DNA: TGTGCCAGCAGCCCGGCGAGAGCCGGGGAGCTGTTTTTT.